A single sample is the source of the 14 T cell receptor beta chains below, sequenced in a study of T cell responses to AZD1222 COVID-19 vaccine. This table comes from immunoSEQ multiplex PCR, and its TCRdb copy is limited to in-frame clones, with some not included. The sample has about 130,000 clones, over 75% seen once; the top ten hold 20% to 25%. The input for sequencing was peripheral blood, taken on day 0 of AZD1222 vaccination. The receptors shown here come from an adult in good health.

This chain connects TRBV20-1 to TRBJ1-2; 9 bases match TRBD1. The germline V gene encodes CDR1 DFQATT and CDR2 SNEGSKA (reference sequence). The V segment lost 3 bases and the J segment 6 bases; nucleotides outside the gene matches: 14. This CDR3 comprises 16 residues. DNA for the CDR3: TGCAGTGCTAGTGGGGGACAGGGCTCCTTCTGGGATGGCTACACCTTC. It is translated as CSASGGQGSFWDGYTF.

The chain employs TRBV9 and TRBJ2-7, with 7 bases that match TRBD1. The CDR3 consists of 15 residues. Per germline, CDR1 SGDLS and CDR2 YYNGEE. The trim removed 4 bases at V and 3 bases at J, leaving 10 bases unmatched. This chain's CDR3 is CASSIDRDSHYEQYF. The CDR3, as DNA: TGTGCCAGCAGCATCGACCGGGACAGTCACTACGAGCAGTACTTC.

The chain has TRBV2 and TRBJ1-3; maybe TRBD1 (6 bases). Trimming left V 9 bases short and J 7 bases short, with 10 bases between. The CDR3 contains 11 residues. Germline V gene lookup returns CDR1 SNHLY and CDR2 FYNNEI. This chain's CDR3 is CASGQLNTIYF. The CDR3 bases are TGTGCCAGTGGACAGTTGAACACCATATATTTT. Complete variable domain (other parts from reference TRBV2 and TRBJ1-3): EPEVTQTPSHQVTQMGQEVILRCVPISNHLYFYWYRQILGQKVEFLVSFYNNEISEKSEIFDDQFSVERPDGSNFTLKIRSTKLEDSAMYFCASGQLNTIYFGEGSWLTVV.

V and J are TRBV5-1 and TRBJ2-3; unclear D gene. This CDR3 contains 12 residues. The ends were cut back, 0 bases at V and 6 bases at J, with 5 bases in the middle. CDR1 and CDR2 (germline): SGHRS, YFSETQ. Here the CDR3 reads CASSLDGDTQYF. CDR3 DNA sequence: TGCGCCAGCAGCTTGGACGGGGATACGCAGTATTTT.

For the CDR3, the DNA is TGTGCCAGCAGTCCCCTTGAGGGTGCATATGGCTACACCTTC. Its protein product is CASSPLEGAYGYTF. The chain carries TRBV6-5 and TRBJ1-2; no firm D call. The CDR3 consists of 14 residues. Germline loops: CDR1 MNHEY, CDR2 SVGAGI. V was cut by 5 bases and J by 5 bases, with 15 bases left in between.

The chain employs TRBV11-3 and TRBJ2-7; the D gene is possibly TRBD2 (6 bases). Germline V gene data show CDR1 as SGHNT and CDR2 as YENEEA. The CDR3 consists of 14 residues. V shed 5 bases and J shed 1 base, with 12 bases lying between them. The CDR3 DNA reads as TGTGCCAGCAGCGTAACCGGGGGATCCTACGAGCAGTACTTC. This sequence encodes CASSVTGGSYEQYF.

In this sample, this clone turned up once. The genes are TRBV7-9 and TRBJ1-2; no clear D. V lost 5 bases to trimming and J lost 8 bases, with 12 bases between them. CDR3 length: 12 amino acids. Germline V gene sequence: CDR1 SEHNR, CDR2 FQNEAQ (reference sequence). Written as DNA, the CDR3 is TGTGCCAGCAGCCCCTGGAGTGAGGGCTACACCTTC. Its protein product is CASSPWSEGYTF.

The chain combines TRBV18 with TRBJ1-1; 12 bases align to TRBD1. J gave up 3 bases and V 3 bases, and 2 bases lay outside the gene matches. The CDR3 is 15 amino acids. Germline lookup yields CDR1 KGHSH and CDR2 LQKENI. CDR3 residues: CASSPGQGADTEAFF. Here the CDR3 DNA reads TGTGCCAGCTCACCGGGACAGGGGGCAGACACTGAAGCTTTCTTT.

V and J are TRBV5-1 and TRBJ1-1; possible D gene TRBD1, 5 bases. Germline V CDR1 and CDR2: SGHRS, YFSETQ. CDR3 length equals 16 residues. V was shortened by 0 bases and J by 0 bases, with 12 bases between the two germline ends. Here the CDR3 DNA reads TGCGCCAGCAGCTTGGTGGGACGAAATATGAACACTGAAGCTTTCTTT. Amino acid sequence: CASSLVGRNMNTEAFF. The full variable domain, its missing parts supplied by reference TRBV5-1 and TRBJ1-1, is KAGVTQTPRYLIKTRGQQVTLSCSPISGHRSVSWYQQTPGQGLQFLFEYFSETQRNKGNFPGRFSGRQFSNSRSEMNVSTLELGDSALYLCASSLVGRNMNTEAFFGQGTRLTVV.

This chain links TRBV24-1 with TRBJ1-5; 7 bases agree with TRBD1. V shed 3 bases and J 15 bases; nucleotides not matched to a gene: 4. CDR1 is KGHDR, CDR2 SFDVKD, per germline. This CDR3 spans 11 amino acids. The chain's CDR3 is CATSDEGAWHF. CDR3 coding DNA: TGTGCCACCAGTGATGAGGGGGCCTGGCATTTT.

V and J are TRBV5-1 and TRBJ1-6; TRBD1 agrees at 8 bases. Germline loops: CDR1 SGHRS, CDR2 YFSETQ. The CDR3 covers 15 residues. V gave up 5 bases and J gave up 6 bases; unmatched junction bases: 7. The CDR3 sequence is CASRGGQASNSPLHF. The DNA for the CDR3 is TGCGCCAGCAGGGGGGGACAGGCTAGTAATTCACCCCTCCACTTT. Drawing the rest from reference TRBV5-1 and TRBJ1-6, the complete variable domain is KAGVTQTPRYLIKTRGQQVTLSCSPISGHRSVSWYQQTPGQGLQFLFEYFSETQRNKGNFPGRFSGRQFSNSRSEMNVSTLELGDSALYLCASRGGQASNSPLHFGNGTRLTVT.

On this clone: The sample has other DNA sequences that encode this CDR3 too. The gene calls are TRBV3-1 (or the pseudogene TRBV3-2) and TRBJ2-5; the D is unclear. Germline CDR1 reads LGHDT; CDR2 reads YNNKEL (reference sequence). V shed 3 bases and J shed 3 bases, with 2 bases lying between them. This CDR3 region has 11 residues. The CDR3 coding sequence is TGTGCCAGCAGCCAGAAAGAGACCCAGTACTTC. Amino acid sequence: CASSQKETQYF.

There are a few counts of this clone. The V gene is TRBV19, the J gene TRBJ2-7; D could derive from TRBD1 or TRBD2 (6 bases each). CDR3 length: 14 amino acids. V lost 7 bases and J 1 base, leaving 14 bases between the germline ends. In germline, CDR1 is LNHDA, CDR2 SQIVND (reference sequence). CDR3 nucleotides: TGTGCCAGTAAATTCGGGGGCAGTTCCTACGAGCAGTACTTC. It yields the protein CASKFGGSSYEQYF.

The J gene is TRBJ1-1, the V gene TRBV27; D is possibly TRBD1 (5 bases). There are 15 residues in the CDR3. V lost 3 bases, J lost 6 bases, and 17 bases lay in between. In germline, CDR1 is MNHEY, CDR2 SMNVEV (reference sequence). DNA of the CDR3: TGTGCCAGCAGTTTCTATCTGGGGGGGGAGCCTGAAGCTTTCTTT. It codes for CASSFYLGGEPEAFF.